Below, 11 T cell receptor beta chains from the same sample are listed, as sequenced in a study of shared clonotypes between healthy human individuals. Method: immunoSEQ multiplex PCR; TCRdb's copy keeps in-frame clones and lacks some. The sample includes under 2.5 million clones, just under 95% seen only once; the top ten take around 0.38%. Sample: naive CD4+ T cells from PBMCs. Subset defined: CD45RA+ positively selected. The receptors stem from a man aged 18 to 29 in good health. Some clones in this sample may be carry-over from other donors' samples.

CDR3 DNA sequence: TGTGCCAGCAGCTTTGGCCATCAGGGCGAAGCTTTCTTT. Amino acid sequence: CASSFGHQGEAFF. This chain joins TRBV7-9 and TRBJ1-1, with a tentative D call TRBD1 (5 bases). The CDR3 sequence is 13 residues long. The V gene's germline CDR1 is SEHNR and CDR2 FQNEAQ (reference sequence). V lost 3 bases to trimming and J lost 8 bases, with 13 bases between them.

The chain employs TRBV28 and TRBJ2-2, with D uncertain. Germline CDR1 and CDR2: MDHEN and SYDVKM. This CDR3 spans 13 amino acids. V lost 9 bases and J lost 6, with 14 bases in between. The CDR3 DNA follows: TGTGCCAGTCGACGCGGTGGGGCCGGGGAGCTGTTTTTT. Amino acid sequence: CASRRGGAGELFF.

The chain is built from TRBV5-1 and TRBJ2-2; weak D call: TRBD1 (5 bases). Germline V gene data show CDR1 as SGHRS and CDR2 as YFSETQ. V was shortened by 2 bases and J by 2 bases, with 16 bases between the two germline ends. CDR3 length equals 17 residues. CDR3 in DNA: TGCGCCAGCAGCTTAATGGACCAGACAGAAAACACCGGGGAGCTGTTTTTT. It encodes CASSLMDQTENTGELFF.

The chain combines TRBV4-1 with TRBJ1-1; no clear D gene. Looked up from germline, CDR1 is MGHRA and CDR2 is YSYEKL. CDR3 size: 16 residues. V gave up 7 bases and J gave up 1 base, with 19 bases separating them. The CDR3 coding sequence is TGCGCCAGCACCTACTCCTTCGCGGCCCCGAACACTGAAGCTTTCTTT. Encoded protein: CASTYSFAAPNTEAFF.

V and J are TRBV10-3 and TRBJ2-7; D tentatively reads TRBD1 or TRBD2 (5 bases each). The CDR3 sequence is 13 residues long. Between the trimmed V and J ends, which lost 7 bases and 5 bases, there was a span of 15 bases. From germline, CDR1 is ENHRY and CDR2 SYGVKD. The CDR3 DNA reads TGTGCCATCATGGCGGGTCGGGGCGACGAGCAGTACTTC. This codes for CAIMAGRGDEQYF.

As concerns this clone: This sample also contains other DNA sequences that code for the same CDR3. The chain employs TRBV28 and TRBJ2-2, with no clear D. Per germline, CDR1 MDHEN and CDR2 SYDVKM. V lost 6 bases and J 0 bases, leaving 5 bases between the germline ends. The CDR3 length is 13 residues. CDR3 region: CASRIANTGELFF. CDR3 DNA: TGTGCCAGCAGAATAGCGAACACCGGGGAGCTGTTTTTT. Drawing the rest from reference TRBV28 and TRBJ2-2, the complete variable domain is DVKVTQSSRYLVKRTGEKVFLECVQDMDHENMFWYRQDPGLGLRLIYFSYDVKMKEKGDIPEGYSVSREKKERFSLILESASTNQTSMYLCASRIANTGELFFGEGSRLTVL.

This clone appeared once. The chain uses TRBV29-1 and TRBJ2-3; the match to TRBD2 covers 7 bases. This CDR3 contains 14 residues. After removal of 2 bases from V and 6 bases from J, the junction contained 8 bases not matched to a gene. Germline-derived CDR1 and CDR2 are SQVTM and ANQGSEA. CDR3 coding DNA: TGCAGCGTTGAATCTAGCGGAGAGGGGGATACGCAGTATTTT. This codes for CSVESSGEGDTQYF.

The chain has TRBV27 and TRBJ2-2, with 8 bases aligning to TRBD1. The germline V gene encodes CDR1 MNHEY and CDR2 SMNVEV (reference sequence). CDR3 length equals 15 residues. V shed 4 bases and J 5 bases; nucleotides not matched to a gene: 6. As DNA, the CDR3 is TGTGCCAGCAGTTCCAGGGGGCTGGGGACCGGGGAGCTGTTTTTT. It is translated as CASSSRGLGTGELFF.

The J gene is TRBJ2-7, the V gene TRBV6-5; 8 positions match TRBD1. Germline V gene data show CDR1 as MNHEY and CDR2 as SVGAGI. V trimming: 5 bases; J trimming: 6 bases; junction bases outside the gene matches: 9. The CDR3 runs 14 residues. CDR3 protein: CASSPRTGNSEQYF. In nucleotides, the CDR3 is TGTGCCAGCAGTCCGCGGACAGGGAACAGCGAGCAGTACTTC.

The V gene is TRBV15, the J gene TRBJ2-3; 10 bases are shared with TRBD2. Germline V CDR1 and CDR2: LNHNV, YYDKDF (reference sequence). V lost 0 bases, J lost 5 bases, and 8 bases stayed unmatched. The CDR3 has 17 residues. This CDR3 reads CATSRDKSGRAEDTQYF. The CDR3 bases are TGTGCCACCAGCAGAGATAAGAGCGGGAGGGCCGAAGATACGCAGTATTTT. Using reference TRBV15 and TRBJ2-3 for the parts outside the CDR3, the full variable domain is DAMVIQNPRYQVTQFGKPVTLSCSQTLNHNVMYWYQQKSSQAPKLLFHYYDKDFNNEADTPDNFQSRRPNTSFCFLDIRSPGLGDTAMYLCATSRDKSGRAEDTQYFGPGTRLTVL.

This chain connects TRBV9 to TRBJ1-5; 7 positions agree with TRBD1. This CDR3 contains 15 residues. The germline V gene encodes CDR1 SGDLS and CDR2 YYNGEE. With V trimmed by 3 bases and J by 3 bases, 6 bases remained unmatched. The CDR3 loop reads CASSAGTADNQPQHF. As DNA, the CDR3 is TGTGCCAGCAGCGCAGGGACAGCCGACAATCAGCCCCAGCATTTT.